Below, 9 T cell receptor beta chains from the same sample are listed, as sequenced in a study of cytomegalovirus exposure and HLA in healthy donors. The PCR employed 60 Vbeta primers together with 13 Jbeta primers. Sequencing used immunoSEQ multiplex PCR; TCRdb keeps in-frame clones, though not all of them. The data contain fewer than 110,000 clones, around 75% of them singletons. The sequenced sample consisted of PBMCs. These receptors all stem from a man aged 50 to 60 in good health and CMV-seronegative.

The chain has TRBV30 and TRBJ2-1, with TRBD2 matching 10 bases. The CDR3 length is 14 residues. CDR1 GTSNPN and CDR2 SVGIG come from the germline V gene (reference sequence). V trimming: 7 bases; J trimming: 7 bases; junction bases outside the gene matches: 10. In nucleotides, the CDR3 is TGTGCCTTAGAGAGGGGACTAGCGATAAATGAGCAGTTCTTC. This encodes CALERGLAINEQFF.

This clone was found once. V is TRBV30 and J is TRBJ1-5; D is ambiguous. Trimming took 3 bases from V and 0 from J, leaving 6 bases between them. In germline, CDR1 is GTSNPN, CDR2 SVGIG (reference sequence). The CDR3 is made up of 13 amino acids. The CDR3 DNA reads TGTGCCTGGAGCTATAGTAGCAATCAGCCCCAGCATTTT. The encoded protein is CAWSYSSNQPQHF.

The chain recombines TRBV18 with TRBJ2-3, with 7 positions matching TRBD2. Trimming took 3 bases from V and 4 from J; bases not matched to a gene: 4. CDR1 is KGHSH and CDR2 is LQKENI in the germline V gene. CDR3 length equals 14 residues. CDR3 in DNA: TGTGCCAGCTCACCGGGGGGGAAATCAGATACGCAGTATTTT. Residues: CASSPGGKSDTQYF.

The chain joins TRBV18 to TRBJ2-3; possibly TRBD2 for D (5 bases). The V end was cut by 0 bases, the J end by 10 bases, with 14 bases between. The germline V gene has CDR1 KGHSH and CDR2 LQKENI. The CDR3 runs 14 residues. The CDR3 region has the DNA TGTGCCAGCTCACCACCTAGCTCTGCGGGTCCGCAGTATTTT. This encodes CASSPPSSAGPQYF.

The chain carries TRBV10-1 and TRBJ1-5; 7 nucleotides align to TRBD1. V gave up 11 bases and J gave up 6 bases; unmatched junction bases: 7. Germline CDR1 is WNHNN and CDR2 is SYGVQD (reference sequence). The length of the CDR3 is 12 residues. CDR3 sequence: CAATGFGQPQHF. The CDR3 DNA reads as TGCGCCGCGACAGGGTTCGGTCAGCCCCAGCATTTT.

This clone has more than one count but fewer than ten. DNA for the CDR3: TGTGCCAGCAGCTTGACTAGCGGGAGTTCCGGGACCCAGTACTTC. Its protein product is CASSLTSGSSGTQYF. The chain uses TRBV5-5 and TRBJ2-5; 11 positions agree with TRBD2. The trim removed 1 base at V and 7 bases at J, leaving 6 bases unmatched. CDR1 and CDR2 (germline): SGHKS, YYEKEE (reference sequence). This CDR3 is 15 amino acids long.

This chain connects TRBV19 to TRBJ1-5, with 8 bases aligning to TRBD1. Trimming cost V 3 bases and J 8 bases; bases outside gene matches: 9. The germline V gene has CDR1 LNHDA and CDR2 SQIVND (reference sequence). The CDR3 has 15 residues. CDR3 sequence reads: CASSIQDRANEPQHF. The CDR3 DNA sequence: TGTGCCAGTAGTATTCAGGACAGGGCGAATGAGCCCCAGCATTTT.

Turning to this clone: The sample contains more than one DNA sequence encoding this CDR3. CDR3 sequence (DNA): TGTGCCAGCAGCTTAGGGCTAGCGGGGAACGAGCAGTTCTTC. This codes for CASSLGLAGNEQFF. The chain uses TRBV7-2 and TRBJ2-1; 9 bases are a match to TRBD2. The V segment lost 1 base and the J segment 10 bases; nucleotides outside the gene matches: 5. This CDR3 has 14 residues. Germline values: CDR1 SGHTA, CDR2 FQGNSA.

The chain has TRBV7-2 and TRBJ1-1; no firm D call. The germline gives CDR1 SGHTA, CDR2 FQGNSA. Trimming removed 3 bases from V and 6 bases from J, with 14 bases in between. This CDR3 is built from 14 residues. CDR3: CASSLFISVAEAFF. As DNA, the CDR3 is TGTGCCAGCAGCTTGTTTATTTCGGTCGCTGAAGCTTTCTTT.